The clone carrying this T cell receptor beta chain has more than one count but fewer than ten. No antigen is known for it. This sample was taken from a study of response to subunit inactivated influenza vaccine. TCRdb reprocessed the RT-PCR reads with MiXCR, giving one entry per CDR3 protein. The table has over 400,000 distinct CDR3 sequences, 9.5% to 13% seen once; the top ten hold about an eighth. Trimming removed 1 base at V and 10 bases at J, with 15 bases between. Germline assignment: CDR1 SGDLS and CDR2 YYNGEE. This CDR3 spans 14 amino acids. Study conclusions and caveats: Each seasonal influenza vaccination, the authors suggested, recruits few new T cells.

V gene TRBV9 combines with J gene TRBJ2-1; TRBD1 or TRBD2 may be the D gene (5 bases each). This sequence was found in a middle-aged man who received an inactivated influenza vaccine. The sequences come from PBMCs from blood, collected more than 35 days after vaccination. CDR3 in DNA: TGTGCCAGCAGCGTATTCGTGGGGACGGGGGAGCAGTTCTTC. Protein: CASSVFVGTGEQFF.